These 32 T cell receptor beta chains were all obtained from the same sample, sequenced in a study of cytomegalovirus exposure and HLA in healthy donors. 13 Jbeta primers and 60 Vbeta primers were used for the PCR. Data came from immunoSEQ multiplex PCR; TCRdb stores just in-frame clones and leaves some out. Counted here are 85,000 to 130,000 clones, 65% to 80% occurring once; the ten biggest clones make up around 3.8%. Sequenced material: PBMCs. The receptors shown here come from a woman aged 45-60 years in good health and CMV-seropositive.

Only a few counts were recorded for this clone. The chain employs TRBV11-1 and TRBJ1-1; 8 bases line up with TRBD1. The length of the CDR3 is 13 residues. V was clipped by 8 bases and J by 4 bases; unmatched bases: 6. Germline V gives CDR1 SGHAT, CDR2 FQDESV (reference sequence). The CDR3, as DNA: TGTGCCAGCCAGGGGGCTGGGGTCACTGAAGCTTTCTTT. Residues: CASQGAGVTEAFF. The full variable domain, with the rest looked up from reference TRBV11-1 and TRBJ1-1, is EAEVAQSPRYKITEKSQAVAFWCDPISGHATLYWYRQILGQGPELLVQFQDESVVDDSQLPKDRFSAERLKGVDSTLKIQPAELGDSAMYLCASQGAGVTEAFFGQGTRLTVV.

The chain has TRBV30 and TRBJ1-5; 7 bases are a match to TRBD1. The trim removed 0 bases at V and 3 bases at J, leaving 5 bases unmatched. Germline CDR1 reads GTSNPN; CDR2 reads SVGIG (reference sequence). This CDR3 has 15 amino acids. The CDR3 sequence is CAWSVEGAFNQPQHF. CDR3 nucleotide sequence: TGTGCCTGGAGTGTGGAGGGGGCGTTCAATCAGCCCCAGCATTTT. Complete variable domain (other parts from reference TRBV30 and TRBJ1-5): SQTIHQWPATLVQPVGSPLSLECTVEGTSNPNLYWYRQAAGRGLQLLFYSVGIGQISSEVPQNLSASRPQDRQFILSSKKLLLSDSGFYLCAWSVEGAFNQPQHFGDGTRLSIL.

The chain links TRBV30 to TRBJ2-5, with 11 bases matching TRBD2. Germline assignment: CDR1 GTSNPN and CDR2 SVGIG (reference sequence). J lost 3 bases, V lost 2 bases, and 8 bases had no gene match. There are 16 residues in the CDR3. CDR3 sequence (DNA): TGTGCCTGGAGTCGCAGGTCGGGACTAGCGGAAGAGACCCAGTACTTC. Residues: CAWSRRSGLAEETQYF.

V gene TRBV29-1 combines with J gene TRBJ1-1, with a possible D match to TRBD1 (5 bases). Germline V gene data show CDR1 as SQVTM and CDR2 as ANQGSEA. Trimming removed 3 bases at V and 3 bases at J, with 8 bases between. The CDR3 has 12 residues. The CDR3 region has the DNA TGCAGCGTTGATACAGGCCACACTGAAGCTTTCTTT. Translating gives CSVDTGHTEAFF.

The CDR3 coding sequence is TGCAGCGTTGGATCAGCGGGAGTAAGGGGATACGAGCAGTACTTC. It encodes CSVGSAGVRGYEQYF. The V and J genes are TRBV29-1 and TRBJ2-7, with 8 bases matching TRBD2. This CDR3 is 15 amino acids long. V was clipped by 4 bases and J by 4 bases; unmatched bases: 12. Germline V gene sequence: CDR1 SQVTM, CDR2 ANQGSEA.

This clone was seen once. This CDR3 is CAWRRSGSYNEQFF. CDR3 nucleotide sequence: TGTGCCTGGAGAAGAAGCGGGAGTTACAATGAGCAGTTCTTC. The gene calls are TRBV30 and TRBJ2-1; 8 nucleotides line up with TRBD2. This CDR3 has 14 amino acids. The germline V gene has CDR1 GTSNPN and CDR2 SVGIG (reference sequence). J was trimmed by 4 bases and V by 3 bases; bases with no gene match: 5.

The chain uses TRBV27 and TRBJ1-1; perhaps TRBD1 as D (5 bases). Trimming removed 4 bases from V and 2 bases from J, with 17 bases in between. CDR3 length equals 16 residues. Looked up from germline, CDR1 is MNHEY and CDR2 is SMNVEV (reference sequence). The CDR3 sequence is CASSSPGLAGNTEAFF. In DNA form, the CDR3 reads TGTGCCAGCAGTTCACCAGGGCTCGCTGGTAACACTGAAGCTTTCTTT.

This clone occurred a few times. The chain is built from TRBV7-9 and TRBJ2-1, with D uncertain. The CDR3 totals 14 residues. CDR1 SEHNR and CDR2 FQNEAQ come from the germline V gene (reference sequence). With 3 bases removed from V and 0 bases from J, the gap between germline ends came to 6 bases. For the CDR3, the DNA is TGTGCCAGCAGCTTTTCTAGCTCCTACAATGAGCAGTTCTTC. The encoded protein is CASSFSSSYNEQFF.

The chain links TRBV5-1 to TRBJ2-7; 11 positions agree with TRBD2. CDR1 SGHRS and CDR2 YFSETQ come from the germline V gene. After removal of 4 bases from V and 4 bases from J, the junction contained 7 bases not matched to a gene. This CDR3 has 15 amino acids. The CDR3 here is CASSTATSGNYEQYF. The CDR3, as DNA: TGCGCCAGCAGCACTGCGACTAGCGGGAATTACGAGCAGTACTTC. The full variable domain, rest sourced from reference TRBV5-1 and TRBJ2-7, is KAGVTQTPRYLIKTRGQQVTLSCSPISGHRSVSWYQQTPGQGLQFLFEYFSETQRNKGNFPGRFSGRQFSNSRSEMNVSTLELGDSALYLCASSTATSGNYEQYFGPGTRLTVT.

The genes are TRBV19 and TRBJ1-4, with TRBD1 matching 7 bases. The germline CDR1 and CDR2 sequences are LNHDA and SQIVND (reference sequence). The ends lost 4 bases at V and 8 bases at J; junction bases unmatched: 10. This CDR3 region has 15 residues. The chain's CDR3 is CASSRNRGGKEKLFF. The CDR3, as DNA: TGTGCCAGTAGTAGGAACAGGGGAGGAAAAGAAAAACTGTTTTTT.

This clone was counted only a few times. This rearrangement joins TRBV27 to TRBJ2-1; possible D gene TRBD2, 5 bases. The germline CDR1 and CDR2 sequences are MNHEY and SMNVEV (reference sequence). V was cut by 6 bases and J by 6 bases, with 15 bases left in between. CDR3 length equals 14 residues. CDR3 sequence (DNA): TGTGCCAGCAGCTACGCCGGGGTCCTCAATGAGCAGTTCTTC. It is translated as CASSYAGVLNEQFF.

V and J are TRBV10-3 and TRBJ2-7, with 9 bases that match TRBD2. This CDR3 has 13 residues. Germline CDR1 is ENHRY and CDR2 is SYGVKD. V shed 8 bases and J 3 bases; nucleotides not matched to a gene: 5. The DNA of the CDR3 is TGTGCCATCGGGCTAGCGGGAAACTACGAGCAGTACTTC. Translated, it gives CAIGLAGNYEQYF.

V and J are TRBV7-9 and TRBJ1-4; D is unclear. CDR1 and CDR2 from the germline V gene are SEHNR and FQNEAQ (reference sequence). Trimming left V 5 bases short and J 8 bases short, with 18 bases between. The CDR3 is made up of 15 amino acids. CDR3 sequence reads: CASSNLDTTVEKLFF. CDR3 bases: TGTGCCAGCAGCAACCTCGACACCACTGTGGAAAAACTGTTTTTT.

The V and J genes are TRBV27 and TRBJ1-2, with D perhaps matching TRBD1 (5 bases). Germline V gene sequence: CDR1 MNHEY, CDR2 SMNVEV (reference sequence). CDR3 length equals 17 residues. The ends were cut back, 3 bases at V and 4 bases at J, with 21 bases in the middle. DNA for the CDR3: TGTGCCAGCAGTTTGGGGAGGGAGAGGGGAAGAAGCTATGGCTACACCTTC. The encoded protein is CASSLGRERGRSYGYTF.

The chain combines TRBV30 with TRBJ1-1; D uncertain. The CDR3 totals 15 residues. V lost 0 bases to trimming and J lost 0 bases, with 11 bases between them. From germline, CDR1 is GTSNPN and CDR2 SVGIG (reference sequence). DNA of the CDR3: TGTGCCTGGAGTGTACGGGGATCCTTGAACACTGAAGCTTTCTTT. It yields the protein CAWSVRGSLNTEAFF.

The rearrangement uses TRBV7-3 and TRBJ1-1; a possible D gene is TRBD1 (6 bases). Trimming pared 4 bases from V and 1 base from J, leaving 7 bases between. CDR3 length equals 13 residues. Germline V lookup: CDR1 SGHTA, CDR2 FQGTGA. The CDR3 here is CASSWGQNTEAFF. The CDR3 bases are TGTGCCAGCAGCTGGGGACAGAACACTGAAGCTTTCTTT.

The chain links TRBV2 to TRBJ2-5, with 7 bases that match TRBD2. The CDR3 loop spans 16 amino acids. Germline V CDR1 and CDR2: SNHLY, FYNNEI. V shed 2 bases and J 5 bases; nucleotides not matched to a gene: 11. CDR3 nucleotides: TGTGCCAGCAGTGAACAGGGCGGGGGAAGGAGGGAGACCCAGTACTTC. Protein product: CASSEQGGGRRETQYF.

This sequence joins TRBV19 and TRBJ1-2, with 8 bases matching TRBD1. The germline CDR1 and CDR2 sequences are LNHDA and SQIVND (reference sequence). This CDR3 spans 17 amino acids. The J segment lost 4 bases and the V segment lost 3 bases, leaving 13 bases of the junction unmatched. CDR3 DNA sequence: TGTGCCAGTAGTATCGACGTCTGGCGGACAGGGAGCTATGGCTACACCTTC. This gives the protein CASSIDVWRTGSYGYTF.

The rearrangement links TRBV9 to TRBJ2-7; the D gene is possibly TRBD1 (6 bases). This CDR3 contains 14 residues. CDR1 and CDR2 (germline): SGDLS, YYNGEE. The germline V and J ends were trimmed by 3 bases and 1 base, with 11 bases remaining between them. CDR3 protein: CASSEGHPSYEQYF. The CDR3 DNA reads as TGTGCCAGCAGCGAGGGACACCCGTCCTACGAGCAGTACTTC.

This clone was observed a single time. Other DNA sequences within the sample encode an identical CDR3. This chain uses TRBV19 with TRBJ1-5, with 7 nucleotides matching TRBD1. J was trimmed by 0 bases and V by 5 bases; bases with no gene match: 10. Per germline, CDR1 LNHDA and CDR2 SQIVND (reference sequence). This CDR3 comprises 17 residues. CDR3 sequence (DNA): TGTGCCAGTAGTCCCAGGACAGGCCGTGATAGCAATCAGCCCCAGCATTTT. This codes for CASSPRTGRDSNQPQHF.

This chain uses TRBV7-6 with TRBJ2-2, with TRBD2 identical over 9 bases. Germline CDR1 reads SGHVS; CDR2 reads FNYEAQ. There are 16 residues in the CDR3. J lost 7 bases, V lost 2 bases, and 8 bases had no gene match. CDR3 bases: TGTGCCAGCAGCTTAAGGCGGGAGGGCCGGGACGGGGAGCTGTTTTTT. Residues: CASSLRREGRDGELFF.

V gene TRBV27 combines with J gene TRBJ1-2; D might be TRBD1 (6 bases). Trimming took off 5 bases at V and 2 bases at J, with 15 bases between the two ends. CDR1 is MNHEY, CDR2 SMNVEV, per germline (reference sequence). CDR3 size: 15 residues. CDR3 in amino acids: CASSTQGPGNYGYTF. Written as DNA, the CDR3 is TGTGCCAGCAGTACTCAGGGGCCGGGAAACTATGGCTACACCTTC.

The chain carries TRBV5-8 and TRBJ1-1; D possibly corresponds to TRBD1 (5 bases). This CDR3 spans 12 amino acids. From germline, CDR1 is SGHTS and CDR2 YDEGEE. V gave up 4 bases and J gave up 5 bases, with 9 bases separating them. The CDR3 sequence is CASSPGGTEAFF. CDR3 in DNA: TGTGCCAGCAGCCCCGGGGGGACTGAAGCTTTCTTT.

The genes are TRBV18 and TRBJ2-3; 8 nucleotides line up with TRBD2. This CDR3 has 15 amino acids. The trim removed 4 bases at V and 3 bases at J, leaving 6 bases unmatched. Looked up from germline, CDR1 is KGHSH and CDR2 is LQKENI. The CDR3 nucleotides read TGTGCCAGCTCACAGACTAGCGTCGGTACAGATACGCAGTATTTT. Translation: CASSQTSVGTDTQYF.

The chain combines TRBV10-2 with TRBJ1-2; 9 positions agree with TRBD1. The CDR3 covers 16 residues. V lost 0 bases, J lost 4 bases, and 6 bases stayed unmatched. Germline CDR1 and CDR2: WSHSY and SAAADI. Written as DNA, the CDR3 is TGCGCCAGCAGTGAGTCGGACAGGGGACGGTCCTATGGCTACACCTTC. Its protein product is CASSESDRGRSYGYTF.

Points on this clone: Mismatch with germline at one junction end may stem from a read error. The CDR3 protein is CASSLAPGSRPSHF. The CDR3 region has the DNA TGCGCCAGCAGCTTGGCCCCTGGGTCGCGGCCCAGTCACTTC. The rearrangement links TRBV5-1 to TRBJ2-5; D ambiguous. Per germline, CDR1 SGHRS and CDR2 YFSETQ. The CDR3 is made up of 14 amino acids.

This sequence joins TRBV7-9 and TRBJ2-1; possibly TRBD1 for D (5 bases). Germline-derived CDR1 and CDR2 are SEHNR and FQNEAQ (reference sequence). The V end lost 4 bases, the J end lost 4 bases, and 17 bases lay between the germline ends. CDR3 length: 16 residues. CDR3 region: CASSSPTLGEYNEQFF. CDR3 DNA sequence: TGTGCCAGCAGCTCCCCGACCCTAGGGGAATACAATGAGCAGTTCTTC. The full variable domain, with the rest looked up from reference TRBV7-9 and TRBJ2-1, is DTGVSQNPRHKITKRGQNVTFRCDPISEHNRLYWYRQTLGQGPEFLTYFQNEAQLEKSRLLSDRFSAERPKGSFSTLEIQRTEQGDSAMYLCASSSPTLGEYNEQFFGPGTRLTVL.

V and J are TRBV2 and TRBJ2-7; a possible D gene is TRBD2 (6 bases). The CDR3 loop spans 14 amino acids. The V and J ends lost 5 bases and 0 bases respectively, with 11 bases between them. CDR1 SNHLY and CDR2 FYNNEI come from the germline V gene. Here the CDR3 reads CASSPGTFSYEQYF. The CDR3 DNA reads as TGTGCCAGCAGTCCCGGGACTTTCTCCTACGAGCAGTACTTC.

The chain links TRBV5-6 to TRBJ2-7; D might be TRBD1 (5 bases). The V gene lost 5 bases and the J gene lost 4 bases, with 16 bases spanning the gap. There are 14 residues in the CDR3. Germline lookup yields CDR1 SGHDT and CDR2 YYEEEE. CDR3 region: CASSEDETAYEQYF. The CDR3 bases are TGTGCCAGCAGTGAGGACGAGACAGCATACGAGCAGTACTTC.

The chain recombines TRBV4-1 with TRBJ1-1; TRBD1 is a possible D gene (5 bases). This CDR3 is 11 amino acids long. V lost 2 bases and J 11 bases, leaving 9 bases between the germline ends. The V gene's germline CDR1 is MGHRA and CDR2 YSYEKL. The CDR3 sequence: CASSQSRGAFF. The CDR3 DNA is TGCGCCAGCAGCCAATCTCGGGGGGCTTTCTTT.

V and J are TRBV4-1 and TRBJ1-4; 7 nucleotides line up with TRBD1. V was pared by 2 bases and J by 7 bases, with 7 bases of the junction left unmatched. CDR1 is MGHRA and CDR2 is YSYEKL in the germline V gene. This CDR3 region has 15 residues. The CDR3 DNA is TGCGCCAGCAGCCAATCTACAGGGGTGGGTGAAAAACTGTTTTTT. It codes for CASSQSTGVGEKLFF.

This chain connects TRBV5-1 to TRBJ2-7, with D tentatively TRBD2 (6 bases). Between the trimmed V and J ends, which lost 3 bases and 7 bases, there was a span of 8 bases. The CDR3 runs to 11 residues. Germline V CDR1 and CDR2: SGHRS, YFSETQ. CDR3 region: CASSWGLEQYF. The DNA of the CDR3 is TGCGCCAGCAGCTGGGGACTTGAGCAGTACTTC.